The TCR beta chain under discussion was sequenced for a study of regulatory T cells in long-lasting Graves disease. Study findings and constraints: TCR diversity was lower in persistent Graves' patients (versus newly diagnosed ones).

The CDR3 runs to 14 residues. Between the trimmed V and J ends, which lost 2 bases and 1 base, there was a span of 7 bases. Germline CDR1 reads SGHRS; CDR2 reads YFSETQ. TCR beta libraries were built with iRepertoire HTBI primers and Arm-PCR of CDR3 regions. Each CDR3 protein gets one entry after TCRdb re-called the multiplex PCR reads with MiXCR. The table shows 550,000 or so distinct CDR3 sequences, with around 12% occurring only once. There are many counts of this clonotype. No antigen is known for it. Time point meaning: newly diagnosed GD, antithyroid drugs for less than 3 months. The authors made the TCR library using RNA they extracted from PBMCs. Doctors identified Graves' disease using the American Thyroid Association guidelines. The data were also submitted as part of a second study, on T cells in Graves' hyperthyroidism and ophthalmopathy. That source reports: When ophthalmopathy did not progress within 18 months, Graves' hyperthyroidism was considered stable. Uncontrolled infection, other autoimmune disease, pregnancy or lactation disqualified patients from enrolment.

The sample in question was peripheral blood mononuclear cells (PBMCs), obtained at new diagnosis, from a patient treated with antithyroid drugs. This chain connects TRBV5-1 to TRBJ2-1, with no clear D. The TCR comes from a woman aged 30 to 39 with Graves disease. CDR3 amino acids: CASSFHGSYNEQFF. CDR3 sequence (DNA): TGCGCCAGCAGCTTTCACGGGTCCTACAATGAGCAGTTCTTC.